The present T cell receptor (beta chain) was sequenced within a study of shared clonotypes between healthy human individuals. V lost 4 bases and J lost 5; bases outside the gene matches: 4. Germline-derived CDR1 and CDR2 are LGHNA and YNFKEQ. The CDR3 contains 15 residues. On this clone: Antigen unknown.

Naive CD8 populations comprised CD45RO-negative cells positively selected for CCR7, excluding terminally differentiated effector memory CD45RA+ cells. Only in-frame clones appear in the TCRdb table, and some are missing; sequencing was by immunoSEQ multiplex PCR. The sample yields roughly 600,000 clones, about 98% seen once. Study outcomes and limitations: Compared with clonotypes that all four donors shared, non-shared clonotypes had lower generation probabilities. Rarefaction demonstrated incomplete sorted-subset sequencing despite large depth.

Specimen: naive CD8+ T cells sorted from blood. The source is a man under 40 in good health. This rearrangement joins TRBV4-2 to TRBJ2-1, with 11 positions matching TRBD2. For the CDR3, the DNA is TGTGCCAGCAGCCTACCGGGACTAGCGGACAATGAGCAGTTCTTC. The encoded protein is CASSLPGLADNEQFF.